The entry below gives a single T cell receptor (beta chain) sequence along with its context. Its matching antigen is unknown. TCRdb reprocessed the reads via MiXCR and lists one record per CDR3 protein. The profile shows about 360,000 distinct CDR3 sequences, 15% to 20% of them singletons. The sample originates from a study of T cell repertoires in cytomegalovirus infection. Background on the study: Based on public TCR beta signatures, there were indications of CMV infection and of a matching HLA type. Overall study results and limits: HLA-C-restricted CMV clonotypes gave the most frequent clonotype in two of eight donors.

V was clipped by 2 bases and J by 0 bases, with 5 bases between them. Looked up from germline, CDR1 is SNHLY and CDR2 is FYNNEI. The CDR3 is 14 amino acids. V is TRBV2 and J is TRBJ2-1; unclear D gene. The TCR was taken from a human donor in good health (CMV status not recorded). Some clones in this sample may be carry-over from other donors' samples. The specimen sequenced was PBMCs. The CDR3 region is CASSELTSYNEQFF. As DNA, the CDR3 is TGTGCCAGCAGTGAACTAACCTCCTACAATGAGCAGTTCTTC.